This T cell receptor beta chain emerged from a study of cytomegalovirus exposure and HLA in healthy donors. As for the study in general: Early released data comprised around 80 million unique TCRs from HLA-typed donors.

To note about this clone: Its target is unknown.

The PCR was carried out with 60 Vbeta primers and 13 Jbeta primers. As handled by the study authors: In a later analysis, of some 80 million unique beta chains, roughly 10 million appeared in at least two donors. Here immunoSEQ multiplex PCR was the method, and the copy in TCRdb shows in-frame clones only, minus some. The V and J calls and clone size are taken from that table; D and trimming were inferred from the DNA. The repertoire has over 60,000 clones, 60% to 75% of them found once; the top ten carry roughly 12%. The germline CDR1 and CDR2 sequences are SQVTM and ANQGSEA. The V segment lost 5 bases and the J segment 6 bases; nucleotides outside the gene matches: 9. The CDR3 loop spans 14 amino acids. Findings of the study overall: No immune exposure information besides CMV serostatus was available.

This receptor was taken from a man aged 70-80 years in good health and CMV-seronegative. The V and J genes are TRBV29-1 and TRBJ2-3; 9 nucleotides line up with TRBD2. Sequenced sample: PBMCs. The CDR3 DNA follows: TGCAGCGTTACGCCGACTAGCGGTACTGATACGCAGTATTTT. It encodes CSVTPTSGTDTQYF.